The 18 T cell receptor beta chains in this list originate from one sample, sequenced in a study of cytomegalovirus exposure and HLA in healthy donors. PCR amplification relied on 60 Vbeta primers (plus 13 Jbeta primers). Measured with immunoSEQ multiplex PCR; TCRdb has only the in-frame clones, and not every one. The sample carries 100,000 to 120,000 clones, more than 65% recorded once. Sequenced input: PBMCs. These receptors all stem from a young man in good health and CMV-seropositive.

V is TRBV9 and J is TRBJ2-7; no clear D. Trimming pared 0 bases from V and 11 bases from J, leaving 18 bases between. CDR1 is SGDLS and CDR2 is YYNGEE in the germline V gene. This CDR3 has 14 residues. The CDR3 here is CASSVVAAPSSEYF. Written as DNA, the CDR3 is TGTGCCAGCAGCGTAGTGGCAGCCCCCTCCAGCGAGTACTTC.

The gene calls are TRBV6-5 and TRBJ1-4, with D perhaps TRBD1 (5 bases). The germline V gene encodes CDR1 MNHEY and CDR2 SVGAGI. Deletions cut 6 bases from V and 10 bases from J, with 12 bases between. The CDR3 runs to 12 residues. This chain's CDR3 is CASSPGGVKLFF. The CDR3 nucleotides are TGTGCCAGCAGCCCCGGGGGTGTAAAACTGTTTTTT.

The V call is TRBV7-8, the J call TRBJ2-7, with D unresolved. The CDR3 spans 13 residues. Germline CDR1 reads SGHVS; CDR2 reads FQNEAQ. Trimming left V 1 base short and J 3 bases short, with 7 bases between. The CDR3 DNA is TGTGCCAGCAGCTTAGGGCAGATCTACGAGCAGTACTTC. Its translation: CASSLGQIYEQYF.

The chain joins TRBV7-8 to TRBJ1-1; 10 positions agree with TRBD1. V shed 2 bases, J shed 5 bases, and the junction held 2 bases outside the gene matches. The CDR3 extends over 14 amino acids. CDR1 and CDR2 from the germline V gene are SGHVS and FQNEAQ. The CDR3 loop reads CASSLRTGGTEAFF. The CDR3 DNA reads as TGTGCCAGCAGCTTAAGGACAGGGGGGACTGAAGCTTTCTTT.

This CDR3 reads CASKATGAGNTIYF. Written as DNA, the CDR3 is TGTGCCAGCAAAGCGACAGGGGCTGGAAACACCATATATTTT. The chain links TRBV2 to TRBJ1-3; TRBD1 agrees at 8 bases. CDR1 is SNHLY and CDR2 is FYNNEI in the germline V gene. The CDR3 extends over 14 amino acids. The trim removed 7 bases at V and 2 bases at J, leaving 4 bases unmatched. Full variable domain (outside the CDR3, taken from reference TRBV2 and TRBJ1-3): EPEVTQTPSHQVTQMGQEVILRCVPISNHLYFYWYRQILGQKVEFLVSFYNNEISEKSEIFDDQFSVERPDGSNFTLKIRSTKLEDSAMYFCASKATGAGNTIYFGEGSWLTVV.

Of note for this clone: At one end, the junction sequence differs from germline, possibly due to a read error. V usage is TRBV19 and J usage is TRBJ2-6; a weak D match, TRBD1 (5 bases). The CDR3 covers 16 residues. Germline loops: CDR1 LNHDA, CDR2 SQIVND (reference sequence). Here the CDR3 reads CASSIFEEPGANILTF. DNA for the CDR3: TGTGCCAGTAGTATATTCGAGGAACCTGGGGCCAACATCCTGACTTTC.

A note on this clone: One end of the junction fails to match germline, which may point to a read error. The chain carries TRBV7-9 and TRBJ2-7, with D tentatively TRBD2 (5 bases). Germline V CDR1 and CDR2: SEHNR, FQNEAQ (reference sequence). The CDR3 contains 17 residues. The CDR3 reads CSSSYYLHLNRGYEQYF. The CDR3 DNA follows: TGTTCCAGCAGCTATTACCTCCATCTAAATCGGGGCTACGAGCAGTACTTC.

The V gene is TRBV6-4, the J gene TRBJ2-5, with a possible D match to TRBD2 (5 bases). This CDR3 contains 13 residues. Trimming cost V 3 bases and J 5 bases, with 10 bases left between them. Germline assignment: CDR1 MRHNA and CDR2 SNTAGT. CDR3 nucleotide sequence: TGTGCCAGCAGTGAGGGTCGAGGGGAGACCCAGTACTTC. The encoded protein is CASSEGRGETQYF.

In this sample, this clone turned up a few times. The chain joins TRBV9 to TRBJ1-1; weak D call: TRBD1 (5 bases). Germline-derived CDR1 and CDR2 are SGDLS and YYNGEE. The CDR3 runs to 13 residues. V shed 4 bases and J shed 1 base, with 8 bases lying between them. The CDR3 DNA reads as TGTGCCAGCAGCCAAGGGGAGAACACTGAAGCTTTCTTT. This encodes CASSQGENTEAFF.

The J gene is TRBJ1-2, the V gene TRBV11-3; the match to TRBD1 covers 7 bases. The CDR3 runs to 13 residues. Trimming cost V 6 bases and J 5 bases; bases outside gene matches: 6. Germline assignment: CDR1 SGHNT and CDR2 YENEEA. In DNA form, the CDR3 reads TGTGCCAGCAGACAGGGGAAAGGGTATGGCTACACCTTC. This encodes CASRQGKGYGYTF.

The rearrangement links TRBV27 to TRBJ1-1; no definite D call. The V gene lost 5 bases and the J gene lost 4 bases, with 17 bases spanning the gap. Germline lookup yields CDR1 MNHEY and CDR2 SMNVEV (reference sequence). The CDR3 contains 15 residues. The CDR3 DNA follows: TGTGCCAGCAGTAAACCCGGGATCACGGGCACTGAAGCTTTCTTT. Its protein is CASSKPGITGTEAFF.

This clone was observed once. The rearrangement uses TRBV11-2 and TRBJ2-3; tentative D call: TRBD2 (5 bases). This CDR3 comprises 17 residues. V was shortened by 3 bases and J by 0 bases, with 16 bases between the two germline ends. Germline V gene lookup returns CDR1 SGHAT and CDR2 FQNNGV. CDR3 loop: CASSFFSQRPSTDTQYF. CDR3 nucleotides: TGTGCCAGCAGCTTTTTCTCCCAGCGGCCTAGCACAGATACGCAGTATTTT.

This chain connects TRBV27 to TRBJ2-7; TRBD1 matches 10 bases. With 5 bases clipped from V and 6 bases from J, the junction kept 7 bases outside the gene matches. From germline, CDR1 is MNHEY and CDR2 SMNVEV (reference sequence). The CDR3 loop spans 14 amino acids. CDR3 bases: TGTGCCAGCAGTGTAAGGAGGACAGGGGGCGAGCAGTACTTC. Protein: CASSVRRTGGEQYF.

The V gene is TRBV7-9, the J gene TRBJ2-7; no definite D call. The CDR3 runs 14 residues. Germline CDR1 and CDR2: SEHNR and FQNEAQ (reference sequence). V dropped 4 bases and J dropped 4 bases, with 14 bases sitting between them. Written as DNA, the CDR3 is TGTGCCAGCAGCTCCTCCCTAGTAGGATACGAGCAGTACTTC. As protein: CASSSSLVGYEQYF.

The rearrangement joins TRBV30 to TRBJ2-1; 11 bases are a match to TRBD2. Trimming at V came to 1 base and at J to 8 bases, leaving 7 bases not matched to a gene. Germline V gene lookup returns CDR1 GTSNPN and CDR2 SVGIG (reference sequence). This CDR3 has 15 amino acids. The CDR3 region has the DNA TGTGCCTGGAGTGGGGTAGCGGGGGGGCGCGATGAGCAGTTCTTC. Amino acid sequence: CAWSGVAGGRDEQFF.

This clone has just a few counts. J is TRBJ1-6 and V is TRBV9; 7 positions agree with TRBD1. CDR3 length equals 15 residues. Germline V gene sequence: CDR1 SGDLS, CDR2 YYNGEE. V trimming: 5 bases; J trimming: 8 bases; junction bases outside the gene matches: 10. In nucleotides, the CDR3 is TGTGCCAGCAGTGGGGACAGCCGGGGAGATTCACCCCTCCACTTT. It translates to CASSGDSRGDSPLHF.

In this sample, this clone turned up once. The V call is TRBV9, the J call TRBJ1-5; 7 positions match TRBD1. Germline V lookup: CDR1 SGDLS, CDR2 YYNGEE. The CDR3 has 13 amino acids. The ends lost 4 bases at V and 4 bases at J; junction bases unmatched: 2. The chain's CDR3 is CASSSGQNQPQHF. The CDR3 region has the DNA TGTGCCAGCAGCTCGGGACAGAATCAGCCCCAGCATTTT.

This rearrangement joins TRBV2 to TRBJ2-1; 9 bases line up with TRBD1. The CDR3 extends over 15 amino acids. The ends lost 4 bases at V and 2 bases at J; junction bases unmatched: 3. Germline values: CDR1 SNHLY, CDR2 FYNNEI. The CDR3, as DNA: TGTGCCAGCAGTGCGGGACAGGGTCCCTACAATGAGCAGTTCTTC. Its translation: CASSAGQGPYNEQFF.